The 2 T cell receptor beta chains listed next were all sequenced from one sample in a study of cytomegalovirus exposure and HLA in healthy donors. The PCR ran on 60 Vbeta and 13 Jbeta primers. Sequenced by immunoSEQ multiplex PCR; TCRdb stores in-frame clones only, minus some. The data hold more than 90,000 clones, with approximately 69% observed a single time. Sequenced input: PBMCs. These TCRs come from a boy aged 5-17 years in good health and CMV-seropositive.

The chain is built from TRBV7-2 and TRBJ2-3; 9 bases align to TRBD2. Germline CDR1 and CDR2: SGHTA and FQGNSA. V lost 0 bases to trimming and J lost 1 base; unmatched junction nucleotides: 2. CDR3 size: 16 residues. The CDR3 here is CASSLARGGGTDTQYF. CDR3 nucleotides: TGTGCCAGCAGCTTAGCGCGGGGGGGCGGCACAGATACGCAGTATTTT.

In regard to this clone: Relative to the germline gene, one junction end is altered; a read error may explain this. The CDR3 DNA reads TGCGCCAGCAGTCGTATTACAGGGGGCGCCTATGGCTACCCCTTC. Protein: CASSRITGGAYGYPF. The chain is built from TRBV4-1 and TRBJ1-2; 9 bases line up with TRBD1. CDR1 MGHRA and CDR2 YSYEKL come from the germline V gene. The CDR3 spans 15 residues.